The clone carrying this T cell receptor (beta chain) was recorded a few times. The sample originates from a study of chemoradiotherapy in HPV16-positive cancers. Germline CDR1 reads MNHNS; CDR2 reads SASEGT. This CDR3 is built from 15 residues. The V segment lost 2 bases and the J segment 4 bases; nucleotides outside the gene matches: 7. Using immunoSEQ multiplex PCR, the repertoire was profiled, and TCRdb retains in-frame clones only, with some absent. The profile covers approximately 30,000 clones, with about 91% appearing a single time and 4.8% taken by the ten largest. This chain links TRBV6-1 with TRBJ1-2, with 7 bases that match TRBD1. This TCR came from a human donor with HPV-associated anogenital cancer. The sequences come from blood, collected from a patient who underwent chemoradiotherapy. CDR3 residues: CASSESSGTVYGYTF. The CDR3 nucleotides are TGTGCCAGCAGTGAATCCTCCGGGACAGTCTATGGCTACACCTTC.